This entry describes one T cell receptor beta chain. This record belongs to a study of human thymus T cells. Per germline, CDR1 DFQATT and CDR2 SNEGSKA (reference sequence). V lost 1 base and J lost 13, with 13 bases in between. The CDR3 totals 11 residues. Resections were taken during corrective heart surgery, and the thymus tissue came from these. Finnish infants who were healthy and having corrective surgery for congenital heart defects made up the donors. Assay: immunoSEQ multiplex PCR; the TCRdb copy retains only in-frame clones and omits some. This sample yields approximately 71,000 clones, of which roughly 94% are seen a single time; around 0.03% belongs to the top ten.

The source of this sequence is a girl under three years old with a congenital heart defect but otherwise immunologically healthy. The sample taken for sequencing was thymus tissue. The chain uses TRBV20-1 and TRBJ2-5; D remains unclear. In DNA form, the CDR3 reads TGCAGTGCTAGAGGGGTAGGATCGTGGTACTTC. It codes for CSARGVGSWYF.